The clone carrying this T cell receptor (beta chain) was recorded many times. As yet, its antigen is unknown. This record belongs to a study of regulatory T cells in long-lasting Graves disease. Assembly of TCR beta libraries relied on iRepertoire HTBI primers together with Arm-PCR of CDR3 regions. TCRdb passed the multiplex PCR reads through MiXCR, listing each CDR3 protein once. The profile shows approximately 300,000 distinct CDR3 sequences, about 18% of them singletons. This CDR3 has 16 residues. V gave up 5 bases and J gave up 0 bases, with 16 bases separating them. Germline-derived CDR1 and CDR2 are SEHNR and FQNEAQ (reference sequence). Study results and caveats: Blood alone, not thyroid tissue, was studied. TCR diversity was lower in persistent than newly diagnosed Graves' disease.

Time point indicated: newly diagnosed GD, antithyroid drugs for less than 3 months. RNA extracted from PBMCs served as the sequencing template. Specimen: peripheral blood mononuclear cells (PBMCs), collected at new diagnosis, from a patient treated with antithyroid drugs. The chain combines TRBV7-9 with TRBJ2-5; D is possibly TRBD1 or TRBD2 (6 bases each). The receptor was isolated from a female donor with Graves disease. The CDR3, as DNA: TGTGCCAGCAGCCAGGGGTCTGCGGGGAACCAAGAGACCCAGTACTTC. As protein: CASSQGSAGNQETQYF.